Sequencing of this TCR beta chain was carried out in a study of cytomegalovirus exposure and HLA in healthy donors. Study context: Ancestry clustering placed about four fifths of approximately 370 genotyped donors in the Caucasian-associated cluster. Study results and limitations: Available immune exposure information was restricted to CMV serostatus only. Presence/absence analyses supposed approximately even sequencing depth among donors.

In regard to this clone: Its antigen remains unidentified.

Use of 60 Vbeta and 13 Jbeta primers characterized the PCR. Profiled with immunoSEQ multiplex PCR; TCRdb holds only in-frame clones, not every one. The sample includes some 150,000 clones, 80% seen only once; the top ten take about 5%. This CDR3 is built from 15 residues. This TCR came from a woman between 45 and 65 years old in good health and CMV-seropositive. Sequencing was performed on PBMCs. The chain uses TRBV21-1 and TRBJ2-7; the tabulated D call, TRBD2, remains unverified against the DNA. TRBV21-1 is deemed a pseudogene. This CDR3 reads CASSKGMEGPYEQYF. CDR3 sequence (DNA): TGTGCCAGCAGCAAAGGAATGGAGGGGCCCTACGAGCAGTACTTC.